The present entry profiles one T cell receptor (beta chain) with its context. The antigen remains undetermined. The source of the sample is a study of radiotherapy plus CTLA-4 blockade in lung cancer. With 3 bases clipped from V and 5 bases from J, the junction kept 13 bases outside the gene matches. Germline CDR1 and CDR2: SQVTM and ANQGSEA. This CDR3 has 16 residues. Sequenced by immunoSEQ multiplex PCR; TCRdb stores in-frame clones only, minus some. The sample holds 13,000 to 15,000 clones; more than 75% are singletons and the top ten take approximately 15%. It was focal radiation plus CTLA-4 blockade with ipilimumab that patients with chemo-refractory metastatic non-small-cell lung cancer received. Points from the study as a whole: With interferon-beta, early dynamics of blood T cell clones were reported to best predict response. Following radiotherapy plus ipilimumab, tumor-derived TCR clones expanded in the blood.

The V and J genes are TRBV29-1 and TRBJ2-5; 9 nucleotides line up with TRBD1. The starting material was peripheral blood, obtained from a patient treated with radiotherapy plus ipilimumab. The origin of this receptor is a human donor with non-small cell lung cancer that progressed on radiotherapy plus ipilimumab. Some clones in this sample may be carry-over from other donors' samples. The CDR3, as DNA: TGCAGCGTTGAGTTGGGGAGGACAGGGGTTTGGGAGACCCAGTACTTC. Amino acid sequence: CSVELGRTGVWETQYF.